The clone carrying this T cell receptor (beta chain) was seen at least ten times. Its target is not known. This entry comes from a study of regulatory T cells in long-lasting Graves disease. Study-level points and caveats: Patients with persistent Graves' had lower TCR diversity than newly diagnosed patients.

The time point denotes: persistent/refractory GD, antithyroid drugs over 5 years with positive TRAb. RNA isolated from PBMCs was used to make the TCR library. HTBI primers from iRepertoire and Arm-PCR of CDR3 regions yielded the TCR beta libraries. One entry per CDR3 protein, called by TCRdb with MiXCR from the multiplex PCR reads. This table has about 470,000 distinct CDR3 sequences, 20% to 25% appearing once. This CDR3 contains 15 residues. The ends were cut back, 3 bases at V and 0 bases at J, with 9 bases in the middle. Germline values: CDR1 LGHNT, CDR2 FRNRAP. The sequenced sample was peripheral blood mononuclear cells (PBMCs), obtained when the disease was refractory, from a patient treated with antithyroid drugs. The clonotype was recovered from a female donor with Graves disease. J is TRBJ1-5 and V is TRBV12-5; D gene unclear. The CDR3 spells CASGLTAYSNQPQHF. The DNA for the CDR3 is TGTGCTAGTGGTTTAACAGCCTATAGCAATCAGCCCCAGCATTTT.